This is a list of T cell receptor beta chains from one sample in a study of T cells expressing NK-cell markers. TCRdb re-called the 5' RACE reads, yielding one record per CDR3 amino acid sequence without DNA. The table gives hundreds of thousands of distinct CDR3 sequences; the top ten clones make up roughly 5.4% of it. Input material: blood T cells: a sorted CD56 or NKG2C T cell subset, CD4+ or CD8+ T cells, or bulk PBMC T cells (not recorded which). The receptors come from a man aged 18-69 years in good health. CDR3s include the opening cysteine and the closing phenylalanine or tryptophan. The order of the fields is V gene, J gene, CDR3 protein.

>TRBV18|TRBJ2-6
CASSPRSGGDSGANVLTF
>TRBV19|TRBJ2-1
CASSILGNEQFF
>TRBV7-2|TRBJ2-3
CASTLRASTDTQYF
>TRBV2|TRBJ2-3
CASSERGTEVNTDTQYF
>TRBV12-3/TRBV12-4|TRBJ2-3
CASSWTGYRPDTQYF
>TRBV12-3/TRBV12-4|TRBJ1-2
CASRLQGQGDGYTF
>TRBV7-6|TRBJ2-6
CASSLGAGGSSGANVLTF
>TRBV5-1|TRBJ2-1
CASSLAGGDQYNEQFF
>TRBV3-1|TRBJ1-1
CASSYGRSTEAFF
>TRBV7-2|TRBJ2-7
CASSFIRGAGGEQYF
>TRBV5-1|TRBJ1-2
CASSFRTGLVPNYGYTF
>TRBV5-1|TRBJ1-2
CASSLGQAGDGYTF
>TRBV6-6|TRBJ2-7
CASVPGGGYEQYF
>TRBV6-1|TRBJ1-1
CASIPGTGIRTEAFF
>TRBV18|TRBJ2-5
CASSPGRGGPFQETQYF